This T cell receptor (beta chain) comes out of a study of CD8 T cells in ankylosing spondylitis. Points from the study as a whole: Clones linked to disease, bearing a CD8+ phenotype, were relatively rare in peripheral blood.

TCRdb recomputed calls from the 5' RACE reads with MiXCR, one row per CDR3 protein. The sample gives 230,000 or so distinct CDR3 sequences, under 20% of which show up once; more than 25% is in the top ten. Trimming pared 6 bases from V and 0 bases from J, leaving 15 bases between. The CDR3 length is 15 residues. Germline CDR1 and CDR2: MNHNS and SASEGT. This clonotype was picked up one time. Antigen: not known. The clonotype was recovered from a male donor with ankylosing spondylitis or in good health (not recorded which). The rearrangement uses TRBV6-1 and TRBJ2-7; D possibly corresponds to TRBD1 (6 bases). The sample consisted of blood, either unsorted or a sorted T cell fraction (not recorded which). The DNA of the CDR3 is TGTGCCAGCAGAGCAGGACAGCCTACCTCCTACGAGCAGTACTTC. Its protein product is CASRAGQPTSYEQYF.